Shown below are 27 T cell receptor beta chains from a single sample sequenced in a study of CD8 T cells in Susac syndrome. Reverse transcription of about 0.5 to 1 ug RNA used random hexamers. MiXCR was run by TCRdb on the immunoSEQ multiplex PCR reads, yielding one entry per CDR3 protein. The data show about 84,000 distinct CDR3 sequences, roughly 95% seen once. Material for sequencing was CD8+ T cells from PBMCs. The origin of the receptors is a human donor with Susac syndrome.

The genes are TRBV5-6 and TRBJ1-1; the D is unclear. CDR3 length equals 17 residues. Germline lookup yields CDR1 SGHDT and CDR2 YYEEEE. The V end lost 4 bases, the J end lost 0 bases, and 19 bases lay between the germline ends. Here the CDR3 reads CASSARRGSFMNTEAFF. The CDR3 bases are TGTGCCAGCAGCGCCCGCCGTGGATCCTTCATGAACACTGAAGCTTTCTTT.

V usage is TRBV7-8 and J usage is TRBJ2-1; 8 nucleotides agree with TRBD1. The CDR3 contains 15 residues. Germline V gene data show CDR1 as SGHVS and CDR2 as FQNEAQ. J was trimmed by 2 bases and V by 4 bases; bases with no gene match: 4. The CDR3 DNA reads TGTGCCAGCAGCTCGGACAGGGTACCCTACAATGAGCAGTTCTTC. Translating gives CASSSDRVPYNEQFF.

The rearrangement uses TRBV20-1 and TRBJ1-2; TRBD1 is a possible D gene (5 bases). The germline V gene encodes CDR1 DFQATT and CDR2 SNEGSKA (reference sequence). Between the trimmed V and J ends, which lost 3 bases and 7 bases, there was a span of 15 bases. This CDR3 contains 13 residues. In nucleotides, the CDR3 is TGCAGTGCTAGGGTGTTCGGGGCGGTTGGCTACACCTTC. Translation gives CSARVFGAVGYTF.

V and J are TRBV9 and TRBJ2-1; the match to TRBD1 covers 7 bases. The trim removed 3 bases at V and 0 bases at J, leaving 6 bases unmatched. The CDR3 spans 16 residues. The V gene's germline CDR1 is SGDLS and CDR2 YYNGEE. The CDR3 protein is CASSGTGQSSYNEQFF. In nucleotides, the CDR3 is TGTGCCAGCAGCGGGACAGGACAGAGCTCCTACAATGAGCAGTTCTTC.

The CDR3 protein is CASKGPTGYTF. The CDR3 coding sequence is TGTGCCAGCAAGGGCCCAACTGGCTACACCTTC. The chain carries TRBV6-2 or TRBV6-3 and TRBJ1-2; D gene unclear. Germline V lookup: CDR1 MNHEY, CDR2 SVGEGT. V was cut by 7 bases and J by 7 bases, with 10 bases left in between. The CDR3 is 11 residues long.

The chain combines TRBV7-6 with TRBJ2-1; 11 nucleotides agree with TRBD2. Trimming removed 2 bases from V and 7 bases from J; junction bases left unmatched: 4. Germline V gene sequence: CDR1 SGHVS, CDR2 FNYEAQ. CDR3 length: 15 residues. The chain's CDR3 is CASSLSSGRGNEQFF. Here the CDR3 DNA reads TGTGCCAGCAGCTTAAGTAGCGGGAGGGGGAATGAGCAGTTCTTC.

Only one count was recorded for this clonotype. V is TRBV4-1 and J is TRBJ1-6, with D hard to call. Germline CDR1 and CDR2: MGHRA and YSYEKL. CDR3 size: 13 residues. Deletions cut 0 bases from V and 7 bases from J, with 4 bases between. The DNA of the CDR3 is TGCGCCAGCAGCCAAGACAGGAATTCACCCCTCCACTTT. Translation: CASSQDRNSPLHF.

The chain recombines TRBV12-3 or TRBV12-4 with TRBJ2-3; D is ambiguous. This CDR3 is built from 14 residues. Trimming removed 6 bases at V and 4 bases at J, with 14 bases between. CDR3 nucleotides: TGTGCCAGCAGCCCTATCATAGGGTCAGATACGCAGTATTTT. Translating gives CASSPIIGSDTQYF.

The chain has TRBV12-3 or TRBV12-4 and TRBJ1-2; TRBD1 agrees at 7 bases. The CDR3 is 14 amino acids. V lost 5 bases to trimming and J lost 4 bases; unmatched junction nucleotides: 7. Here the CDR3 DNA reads TGTGCCAGCAGTACAAACAGGGGTCTCTATGGCTACACCTTC. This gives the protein CASSTNRGLYGYTF.

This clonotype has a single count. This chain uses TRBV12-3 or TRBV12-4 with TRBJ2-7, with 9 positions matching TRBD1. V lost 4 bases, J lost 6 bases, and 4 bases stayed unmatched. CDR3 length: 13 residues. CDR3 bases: TGTGCCAGCAGTTCCTTGGACAGGGGCGAGCAGTACTTC. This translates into CASSSLDRGEQYF.

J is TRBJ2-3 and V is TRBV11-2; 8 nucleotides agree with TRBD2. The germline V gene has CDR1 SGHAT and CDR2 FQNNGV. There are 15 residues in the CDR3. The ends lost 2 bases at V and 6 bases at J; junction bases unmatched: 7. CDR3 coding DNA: TGTGCCAGCAGCTTATCACCCGGGGGGGCGGATACGCAGTATTTT. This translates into CASSLSPGGADTQYF.

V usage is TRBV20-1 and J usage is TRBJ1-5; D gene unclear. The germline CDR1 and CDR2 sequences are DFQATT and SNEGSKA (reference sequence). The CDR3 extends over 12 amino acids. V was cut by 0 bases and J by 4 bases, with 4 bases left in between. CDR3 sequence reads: CSARDYNQPQHF. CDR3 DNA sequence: TGCAGTGCTAGAGATTATAATCAGCCCCAGCATTTT.

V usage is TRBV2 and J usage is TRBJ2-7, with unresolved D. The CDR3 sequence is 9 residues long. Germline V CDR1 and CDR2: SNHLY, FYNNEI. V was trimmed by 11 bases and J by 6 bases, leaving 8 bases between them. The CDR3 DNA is TGTGCCTCCGGCCTCGAGCAGTACGTC. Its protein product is CASGLEQYV.

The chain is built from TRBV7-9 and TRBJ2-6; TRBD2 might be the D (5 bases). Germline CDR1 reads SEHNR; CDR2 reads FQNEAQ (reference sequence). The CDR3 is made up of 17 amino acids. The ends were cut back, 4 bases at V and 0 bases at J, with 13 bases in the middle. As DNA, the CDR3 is TGTGCCAGCAGCTCCGGACTTACGGTCTCTGGGGCCAACGTCCTGACTTTC. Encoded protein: CASSSGLTVSGANVLTF.

This CDR3 is CASSTGPRPADEQFF. Here the CDR3 DNA reads TGTGCCAGCAGTACGGGCCCTCGCCCGGCCGATGAGCAGTTCTTC. The chain carries TRBV27 and TRBJ2-1; no clear D gene. Germline V gene data show CDR1 as MNHEY and CDR2 as SMNVEV (reference sequence). The length of the CDR3 is 15 residues. V shed 5 bases and J shed 8 bases, with 19 bases lying between them.

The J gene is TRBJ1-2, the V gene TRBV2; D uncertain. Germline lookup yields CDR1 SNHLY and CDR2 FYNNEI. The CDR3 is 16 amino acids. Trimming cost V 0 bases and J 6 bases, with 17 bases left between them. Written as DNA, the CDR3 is TGTGCCAGCAGTGAAGCTCCTCCGGGGAAGGGCCATGGCTACACCTTC. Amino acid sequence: CASSEAPPGKGHGYTF.

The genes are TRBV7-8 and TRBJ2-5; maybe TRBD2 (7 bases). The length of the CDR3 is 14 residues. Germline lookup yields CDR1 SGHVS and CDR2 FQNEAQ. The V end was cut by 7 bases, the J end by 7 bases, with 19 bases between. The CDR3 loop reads CASTIGGADWTQYF. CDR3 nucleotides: TGTGCCAGCACCATTGGGGGGGCTGATTGGACCCAGTACTTC.

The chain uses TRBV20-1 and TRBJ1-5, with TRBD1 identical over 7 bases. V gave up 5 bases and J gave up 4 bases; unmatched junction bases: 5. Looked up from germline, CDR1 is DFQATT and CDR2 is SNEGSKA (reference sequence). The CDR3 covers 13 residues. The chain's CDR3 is CSAAGTVNQPQHF. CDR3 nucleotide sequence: TGCAGTGCTGCCGGGACAGTAAATCAGCCCCAGCATTTT.

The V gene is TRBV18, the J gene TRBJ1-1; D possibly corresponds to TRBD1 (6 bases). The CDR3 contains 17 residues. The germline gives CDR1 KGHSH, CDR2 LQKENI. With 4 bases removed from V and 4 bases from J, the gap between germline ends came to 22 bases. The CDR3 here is CASSLASRGGRGTEAFF. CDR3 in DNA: TGTGCCAGCTCACTGGCCTCAAGGGGGGGGCGGGGCACTGAAGCTTTCTTT. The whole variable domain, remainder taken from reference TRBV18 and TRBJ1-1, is NAGVMQNPRHLVRRRGQEARLRCSPMKGHSHVYWYRQLPEEGLKFMVYLQKENIIDESGMPKERFSAEFPKEGPSILRIQQVVRGDSAAYFCASSLASRGGRGTEAFFGQGTRLTVV.

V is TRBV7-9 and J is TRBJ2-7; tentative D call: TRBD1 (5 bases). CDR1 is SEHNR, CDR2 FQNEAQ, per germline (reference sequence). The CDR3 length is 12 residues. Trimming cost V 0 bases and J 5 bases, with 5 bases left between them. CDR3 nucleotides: TGTGCCAGCAGCTTAGCAGGGGACGAGCAGTACGTC. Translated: CASSLAGDEQYV.

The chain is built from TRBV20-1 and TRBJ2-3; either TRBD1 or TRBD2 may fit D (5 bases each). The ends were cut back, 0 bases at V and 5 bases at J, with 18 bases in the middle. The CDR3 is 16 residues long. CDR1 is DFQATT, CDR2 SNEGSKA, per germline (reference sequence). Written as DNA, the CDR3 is TGCAGTGCTAGAGATGGGGACCGGGCCTGGGGAGATACGCAGTATTTT. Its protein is CSARDGDRAWGDTQYF.

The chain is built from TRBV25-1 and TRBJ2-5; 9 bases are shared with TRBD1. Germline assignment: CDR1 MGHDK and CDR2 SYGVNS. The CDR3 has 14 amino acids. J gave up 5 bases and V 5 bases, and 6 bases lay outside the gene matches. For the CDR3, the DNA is TGTGCCAGCAGTCAAGACAGGGGGTATGAGACCCAGTACTTC. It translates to CASSQDRGYETQYF.

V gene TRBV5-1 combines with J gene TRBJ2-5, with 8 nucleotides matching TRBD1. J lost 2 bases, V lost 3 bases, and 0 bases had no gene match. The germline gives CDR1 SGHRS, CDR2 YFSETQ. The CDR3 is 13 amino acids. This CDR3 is CASSWTGQETQYF. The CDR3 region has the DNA TGCGCCAGCAGCTGGACAGGGCAAGAGACCCAGTACTTC.

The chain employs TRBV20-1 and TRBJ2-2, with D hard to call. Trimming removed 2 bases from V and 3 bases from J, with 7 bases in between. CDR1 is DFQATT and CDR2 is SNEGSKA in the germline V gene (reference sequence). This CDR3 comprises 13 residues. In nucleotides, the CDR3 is TGCAGTGCTAGACAGATAGACACCGGGGAGCTGTTTTTT. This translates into CSARQIDTGELFF.

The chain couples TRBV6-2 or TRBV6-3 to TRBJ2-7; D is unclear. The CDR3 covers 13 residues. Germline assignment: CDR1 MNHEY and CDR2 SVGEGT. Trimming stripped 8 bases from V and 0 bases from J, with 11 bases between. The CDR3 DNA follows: TGTGCCAGCCATCTCCACAGCTCCTACGAGCAGTACTTC. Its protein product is CASHLHSSYEQYF.

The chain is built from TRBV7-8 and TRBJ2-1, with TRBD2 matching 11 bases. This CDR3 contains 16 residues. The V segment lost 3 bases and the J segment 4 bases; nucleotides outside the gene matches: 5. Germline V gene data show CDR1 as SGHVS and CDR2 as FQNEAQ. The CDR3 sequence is CASSFTSGGVYNEQFF. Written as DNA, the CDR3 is TGTGCCAGCAGCTTCACTAGCGGGGGCGTATACAATGAGCAGTTCTTC.

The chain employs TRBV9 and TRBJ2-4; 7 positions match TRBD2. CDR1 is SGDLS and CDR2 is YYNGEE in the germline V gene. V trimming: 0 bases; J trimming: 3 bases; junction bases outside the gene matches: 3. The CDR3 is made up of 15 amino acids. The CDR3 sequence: CASSVAGGSKNIQYF. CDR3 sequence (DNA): TGTGCCAGCAGCGTAGCGGGCGGGAGCAAAAACATTCAGTACTTC. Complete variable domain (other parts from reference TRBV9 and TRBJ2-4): DSGVTQTPKHLITATGQRVTLRCSPRSGDLSVYWYQQSLDQGLQFLIQYYNGEERAKGNILERFSAQQFPDLHSELNLSSLELGDSALYFCASSVAGGSKNIQYFGAGTRLSVL.